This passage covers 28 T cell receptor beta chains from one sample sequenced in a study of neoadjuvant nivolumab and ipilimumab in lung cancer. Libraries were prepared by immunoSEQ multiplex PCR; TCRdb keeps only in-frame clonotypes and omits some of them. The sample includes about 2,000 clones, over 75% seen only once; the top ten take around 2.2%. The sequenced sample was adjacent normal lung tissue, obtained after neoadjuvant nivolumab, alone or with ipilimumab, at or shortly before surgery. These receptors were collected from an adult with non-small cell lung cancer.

CDR3 DNA sequence: TGCGCCAGCAGCTTAGCGGGAGGCGAGTACAATGAGCAGTTCTTC. This translates into CASSLAGGEYNEQFF. The rearrangement uses TRBV5-1 and TRBJ2-1; 9 bases map to TRBD2. The CDR3 has 15 amino acids. With 2 bases clipped from V and 4 bases from J, the junction kept 4 bases outside the gene matches. Per germline, CDR1 SGHRS and CDR2 YFSETQ.

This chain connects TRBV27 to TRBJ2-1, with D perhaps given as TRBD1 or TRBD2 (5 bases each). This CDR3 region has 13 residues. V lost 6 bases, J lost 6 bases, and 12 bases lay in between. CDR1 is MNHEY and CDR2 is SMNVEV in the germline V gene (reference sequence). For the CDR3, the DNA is TGTGCCAGCAGAACCGGGGCTGTCAATGAGCAGTTCTTC. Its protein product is CASRTGAVNEQFF.

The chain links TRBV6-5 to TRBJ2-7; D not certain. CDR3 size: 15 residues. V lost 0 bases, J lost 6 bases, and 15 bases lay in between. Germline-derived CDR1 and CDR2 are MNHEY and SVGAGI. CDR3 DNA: TGTGCCAGCAGTTACTCGGGCCCGACGCGTCCCGAGCAGTACTTC. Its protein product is CASSYSGPTRPEQYF.

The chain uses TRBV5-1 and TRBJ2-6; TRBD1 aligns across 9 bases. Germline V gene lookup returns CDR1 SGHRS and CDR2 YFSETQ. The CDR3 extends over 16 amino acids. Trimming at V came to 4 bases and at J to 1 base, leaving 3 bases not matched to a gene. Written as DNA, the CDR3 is TGCGCCAGCAGCGGGACAGGGTTTTCTGGGGCCAACGTCCTGACTTTC. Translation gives CASSGTGFSGANVLTF.

CDR3 nucleotides: TGTGCCAGCAGCTTAGGGACCAGGGAAGCCTATGGCTACACCTTC. Amino acids: CASSLGTREAYGYTF. The V gene is TRBV7-8, the J gene TRBJ1-2; perhaps TRBD1 as D (5 bases). Per germline, CDR1 SGHVS and CDR2 FQNEAQ. The CDR3 totals 15 residues. The V gene lost 1 base and the J gene lost 4 bases, with 13 bases spanning the gap.

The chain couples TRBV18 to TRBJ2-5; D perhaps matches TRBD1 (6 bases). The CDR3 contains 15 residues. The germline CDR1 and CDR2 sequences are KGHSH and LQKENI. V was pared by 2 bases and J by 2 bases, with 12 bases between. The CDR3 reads CASSPYVRGQETQYF. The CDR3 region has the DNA TGTGCCAGCTCACCATATGTCAGGGGTCAAGAGACCCAGTACTTC.

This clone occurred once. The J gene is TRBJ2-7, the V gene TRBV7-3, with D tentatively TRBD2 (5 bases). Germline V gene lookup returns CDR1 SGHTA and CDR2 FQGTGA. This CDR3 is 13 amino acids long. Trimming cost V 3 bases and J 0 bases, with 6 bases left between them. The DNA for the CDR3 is TGTGCCAGCAGCTTTGGGAGCTCCTACGAGCAGTACTTC. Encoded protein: CASSFGSSYEQYF.

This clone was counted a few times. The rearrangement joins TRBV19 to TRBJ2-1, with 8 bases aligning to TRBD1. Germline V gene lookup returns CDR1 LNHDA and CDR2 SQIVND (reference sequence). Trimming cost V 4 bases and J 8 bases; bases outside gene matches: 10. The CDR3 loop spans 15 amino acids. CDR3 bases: TGTGCCAGTAGTACACTCCCGGACAGGGCCGATGAGCAGTTCTTC. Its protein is CASSTLPDRADEQFF.

The CDR3 spells CASSQEGTNVYNEQFF. The CDR3 nucleotides read TGCGCCAGCAGCCAAGAAGGGACTAACGTTTACAATGAGCAGTTCTTC. The gene calls are TRBV4-1 and TRBJ2-1, with 7 bases that match TRBD2. This CDR3 comprises 16 residues. V lost 0 bases, J lost 4 bases, and 6 bases stayed unmatched. Germline loops: CDR1 MGHRA, CDR2 YSYEKL.

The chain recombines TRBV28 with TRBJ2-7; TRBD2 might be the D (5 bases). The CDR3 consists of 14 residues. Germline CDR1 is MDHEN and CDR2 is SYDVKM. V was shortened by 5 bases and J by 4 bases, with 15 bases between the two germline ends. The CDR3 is CASSTQPRGYEQYF. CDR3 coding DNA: TGTGCCAGCAGTACCCAACCTCGGGGTTACGAGCAGTACTTC.

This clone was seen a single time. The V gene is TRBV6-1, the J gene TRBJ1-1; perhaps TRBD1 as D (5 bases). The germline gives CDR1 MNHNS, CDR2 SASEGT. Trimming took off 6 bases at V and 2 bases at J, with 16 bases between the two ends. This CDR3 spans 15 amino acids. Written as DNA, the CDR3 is TGTGCCAGCAGAAAAGGGACCGCCGATAACACTGAAGCTTTCTTT. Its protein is CASRKGTADNTEAFF.

The CDR3 nucleotides read TGTGCCACCGTCCCCGGTGACAGTAGCACAGATACGCAGTATTTT. Its translation: CATVPGDSSTDTQYF. This sequence joins TRBV19 and TRBJ2-3; weak D call: TRBD1 (5 bases). V lost 10 bases, J lost 0 bases, and 17 bases lay in between. Germline values: CDR1 LNHDA, CDR2 SQIVND (reference sequence). The CDR3 is made up of 15 amino acids.

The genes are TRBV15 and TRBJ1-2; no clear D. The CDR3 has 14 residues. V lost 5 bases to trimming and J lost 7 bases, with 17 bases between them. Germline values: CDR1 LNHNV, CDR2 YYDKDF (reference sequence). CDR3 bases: TGTGCCACCAGCGACATTCGGGGAACCGGTGGCTACACCTTC. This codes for CATSDIRGTGGYTF.

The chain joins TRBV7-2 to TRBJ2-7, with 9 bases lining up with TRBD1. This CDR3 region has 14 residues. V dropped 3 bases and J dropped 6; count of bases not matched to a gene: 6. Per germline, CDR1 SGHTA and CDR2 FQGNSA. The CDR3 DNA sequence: TGTGCCAGCAGCTTCGGGACAGGGAGACCCGAGCAGTACTTC. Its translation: CASSFGTGRPEQYF. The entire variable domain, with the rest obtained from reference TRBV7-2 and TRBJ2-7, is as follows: GAGVSQSPSNKVTEKGKDVELRCDPISGHTALYWYRQSLGQGLEFLIYFQGNSAPDKSGLPSDRFSAERTGGSVSTLTIQRTQQEDSAVYLCASSFGTGRPEQYFGPGTRLTVT.

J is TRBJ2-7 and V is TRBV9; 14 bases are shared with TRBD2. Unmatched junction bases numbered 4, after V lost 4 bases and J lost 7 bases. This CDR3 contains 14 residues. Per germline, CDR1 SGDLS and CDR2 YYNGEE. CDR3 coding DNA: TGTGCCAGCAGCAGAGGACTAGCGGGAGGTGAGCAGTACTTC. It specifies CASSRGLAGGEQYF.

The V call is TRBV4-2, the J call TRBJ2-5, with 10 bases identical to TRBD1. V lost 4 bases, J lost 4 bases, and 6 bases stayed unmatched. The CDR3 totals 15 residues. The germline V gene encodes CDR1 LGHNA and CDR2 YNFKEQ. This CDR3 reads CASSRGTGEGETQYF. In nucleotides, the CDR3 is TGTGCCAGCAGCCGAGGGACAGGGGAAGGAGAGACCCAGTACTTC.

The CDR3 sequence: CASSPLAVQGGSYEQYF. The CDR3 DNA is TGTGCCAGCTCACCCCTAGCTGTCCAGGGAGGCTCCTACGAGCAGTACTTC. The chain links TRBV18 to TRBJ2-7, with D perhaps matching TRBD2 (6 bases). Germline assignment: CDR1 KGHSH and CDR2 LQKENI. The CDR3 is 17 residues long. Trimming cost V 3 bases and J 0 bases, with 18 bases left between them.

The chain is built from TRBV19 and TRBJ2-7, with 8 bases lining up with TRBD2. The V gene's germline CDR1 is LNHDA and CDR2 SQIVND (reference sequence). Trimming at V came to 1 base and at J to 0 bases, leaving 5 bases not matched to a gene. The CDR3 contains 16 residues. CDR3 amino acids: CASSIGTSTSSYEQYF. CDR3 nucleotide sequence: TGTGCCAGTAGTATAGGGACTAGCACGTCCTCCTACGAGCAGTACTTC.

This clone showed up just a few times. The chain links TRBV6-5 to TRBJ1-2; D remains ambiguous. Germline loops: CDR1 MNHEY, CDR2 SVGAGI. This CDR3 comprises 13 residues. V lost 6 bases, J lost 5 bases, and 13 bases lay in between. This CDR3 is CASSLDSFYGYTF. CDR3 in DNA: TGTGCCAGCAGCCTCGATTCCTTTTATGGCTACACCTTC.

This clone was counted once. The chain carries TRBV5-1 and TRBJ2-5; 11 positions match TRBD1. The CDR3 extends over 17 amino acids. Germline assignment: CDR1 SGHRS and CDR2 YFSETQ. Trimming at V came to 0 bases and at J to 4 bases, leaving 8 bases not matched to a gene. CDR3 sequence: CASSLGFLDRGRETQYF. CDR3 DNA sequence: TGCGCCAGCAGCTTGGGGTTCCTGGACAGGGGGCGAGAGACCCAGTACTTC.

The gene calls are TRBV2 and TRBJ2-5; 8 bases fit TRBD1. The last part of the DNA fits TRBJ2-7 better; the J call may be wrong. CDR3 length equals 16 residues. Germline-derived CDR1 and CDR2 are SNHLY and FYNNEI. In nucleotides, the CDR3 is TGTGCCAGCAGTGAACTATCGACAGGGGTATCCTACGAGCAGTACTTC. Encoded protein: CASSELSTGVSYEQYF.

CDR3 nucleotides: TGCGCCAGCAGAGGGGAAGGGCTGGACGAGCAGTACTTC. This encodes CASRGEGLDEQYF. The chain links TRBV5-1 to TRBJ2-7; D is perhaps TRBD1 (5 bases). This CDR3 region has 13 residues. Trimming removed 5 bases at V and 5 bases at J, with 14 bases between. Germline V lookup: CDR1 SGHRS, CDR2 YFSETQ. Combining the CDR3 with reference TRBV5-1 and TRBJ2-7 gives the whole variable domain KAGVTQTPRYLIKTRGQQVTLSCSPISGHRSVSWYQQTPGQGLQFLFEYFSETQRNKGNFPGRFSGRQFSNSRSEMNVSTLELGDSALYLCASRGEGLDEQYFGPGTRLTVT.

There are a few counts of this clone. DNA of the CDR3: TGCGCCAGCAGCCCGGACAGCTCCAATCAGCCCCAGCATTTT. It codes for CASSPDSSNQPQHF. This chain connects TRBV5-1 to TRBJ1-5; TRBD1 is a possible D gene (6 bases). Trimming took off 4 bases at V and 3 bases at J, with 11 bases between the two ends. Germline V CDR1 and CDR2: SGHRS, YFSETQ. This CDR3 has 14 residues.

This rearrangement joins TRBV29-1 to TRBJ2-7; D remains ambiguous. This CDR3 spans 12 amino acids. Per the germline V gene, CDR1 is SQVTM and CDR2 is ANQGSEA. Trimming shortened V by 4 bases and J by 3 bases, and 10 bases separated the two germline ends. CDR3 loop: CSVGGSLYEQYF. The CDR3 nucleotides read TGCAGCGTTGGGGGTTCACTCTACGAGCAGTACTTC.

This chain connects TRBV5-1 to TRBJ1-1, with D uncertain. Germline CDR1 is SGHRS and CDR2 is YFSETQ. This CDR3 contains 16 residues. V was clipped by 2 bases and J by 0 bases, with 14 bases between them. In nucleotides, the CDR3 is TGCGCCAGCAGCTTAGGGAACTCGGGGATGAACACTGAAGCTTTCTTT. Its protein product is CASSLGNSGMNTEAFF. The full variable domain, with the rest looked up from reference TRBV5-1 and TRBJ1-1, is KAGVTQTPRYLIKTRGQQVTLSCSPISGHRSVSWYQQTPGQGLQFLFEYFSETQRNKGNFPGRFSGRQFSNSRSEMNVSTLELGDSALYLCASSLGNSGMNTEAFFGQGTRLTVV.

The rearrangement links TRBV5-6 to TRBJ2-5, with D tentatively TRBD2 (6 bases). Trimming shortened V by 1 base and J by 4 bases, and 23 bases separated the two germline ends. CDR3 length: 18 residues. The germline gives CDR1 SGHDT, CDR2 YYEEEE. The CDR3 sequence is CASSLPSGSLILGETQYF. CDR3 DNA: TGTGCCAGCAGCTTGCCCTCCGGGAGCCTAATTCTTGGAGAGACCCAGTACTTC.

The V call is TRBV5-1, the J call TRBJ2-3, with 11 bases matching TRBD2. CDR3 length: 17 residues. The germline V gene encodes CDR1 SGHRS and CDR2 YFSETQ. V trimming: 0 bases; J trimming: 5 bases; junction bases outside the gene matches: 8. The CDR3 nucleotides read TGCGCCAGCAGCTTGGTTAGCGGGAGGGCCTCGGGAGATACGCAGTATTTT. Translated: CASSLVSGRASGDTQYF.

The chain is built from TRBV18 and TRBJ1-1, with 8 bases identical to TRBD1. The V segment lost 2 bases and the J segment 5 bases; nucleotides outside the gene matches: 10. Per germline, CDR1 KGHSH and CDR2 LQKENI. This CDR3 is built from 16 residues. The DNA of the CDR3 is TGTGCCAGCTCACCAGCCGCAACAGGGGGTGGGACTGAAGCTTTCTTT. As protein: CASSPAATGGGTEAFF. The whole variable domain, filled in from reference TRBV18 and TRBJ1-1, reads NAGVMQNPRHLVRRRGQEARLRCSPMKGHSHVYWYRQLPEEGLKFMVYLQKENIIDESGMPKERFSAEFPKEGPSILRIQQVVRGDSAAYFCASSPAATGGGTEAFFGQGTRLTVV.